This T cell receptor (beta chain) was profiled in a study of vaccination and CD4 T cells after COVID-19. Study-wide context: Two doses of either BNT162b2 or mRNA-1273 vaccine went to participants. In culture, cells were exposed to overlapping spike peptides from SARS-CoV-2, HCoV-NL63, HCoV-OC43 and HCoV-229E.

Treatment given: roughly ten-day PBMC culture with coronavirus spike peptide pools or control peptides (ViraFEST assay). Antigen-specific T cells were expanded with peptide pools by ViraFEST, and TCRs were then sequenced. At days 3 and 7, half the medium was exchanged for fresh IL-2 medium. In regard to this clonotype: Its antigen is unidentified.

The study sequenced cultured CD4+ T cell DNA using the Oncomine TCR Beta short-read assay. MiXCR, applied by TCRdb to the PCR reads, yields one record per CDR3 protein. This sample has 15,000 to 18,000 distinct CDR3 sequences, with approximately 53% found just once. Germline V gene sequence: CDR1 MNHEY, CDR2 SVGAGI. V gave up 0 bases and J gave up 5 bases; unmatched junction bases: 5. The CDR3 totals 15 residues. Specimen: CD4+ T cells from blood, cultured in vitro. The sequence was collected from a human donor who had recovered from COVID-19. The rearrangement uses TRBV6-5 and TRBJ1-1, with 8 bases that match TRBD1. The CDR3 spells CASSYSPGGRTEAFF. The CDR3 DNA is TGTGCCAGCAGTTACTCCCCAGGGGGCCGGACTGAAGCTTTCTTT.